Shown below are 28 T cell receptor beta chains from a single sample sequenced in a study of shared clonotypes between healthy human individuals. CD45RO-negative CD8 cells positively selected for CCR7 made up the naive population, which excluded terminally differentiated effector memory CD45RA+ cells. Measured with immunoSEQ multiplex PCR; TCRdb has only the in-frame clones, and not every one. The profile shows around 1.9 million clones, 85% to 95% of them singletons. The sample consisted of naive CD8+ T cells from PBMCs. The receptors were sampled from a man aged 18 to 30 in good health. Some clones in this sample may be carry-over from other donors' samples.

Comment on this clone: At the DNA level, this CDR3 is encoded by other sequences in the same sample as well. The chain links TRBV28 to TRBJ1-2; possible D gene TRBD1, 5 bases. The CDR3 consists of 13 residues. The ends were cut back, 5 bases at V and 4 bases at J, with 11 bases in the middle. CDR1 is MDHEN and CDR2 is SYDVKM in the germline V gene. CDR3 sequence reads: CASSRRGLYGYTF. For the CDR3, the DNA is TGTGCCAGCAGTCGCCGGGGCCTCTATGGCTACACCTTC.

The table lists this clone with a count of one. The CDR3 protein is CASSQQASSGNTIYF. The CDR3 DNA follows: TGTGCCAGCAGCCAACAGGCGAGCTCTGGAAACACCATATATTTT. This chain links TRBV27 with TRBJ1-3, with D perhaps TRBD1 (5 bases). Trimming removed 6 bases at V and 0 bases at J, with 12 bases between. Germline CDR1 MNHEY, CDR2 SMNVEV (reference sequence). The CDR3 is made up of 15 amino acids.

The J gene is TRBJ2-7, the V gene TRBV6-5; 8 nucleotides align to TRBD1. CDR3 length equals 13 residues. Germline V CDR1 and CDR2: MNHEY, SVGAGI. The V and J ends lost 6 bases and 4 bases, in that order; junction bases with no gene match: 5. CDR3 in amino acids: CASRHRGAYEQYF. CDR3 nucleotide sequence: TGTGCCAGCAGGCACAGGGGGGCGTACGAGCAGTACTTC.

This rearrangement joins TRBV29-1 to TRBJ2-7; 9 nucleotides match TRBD1. CDR1 and CDR2 (germline): SQVTM, ANQGSEA. V trimming: 8 bases; J trimming: 0 bases; junction bases outside the gene matches: 5. This CDR3 comprises 13 residues. Here the CDR3 DNA reads TGCAGCACTTGGACAGGGGACTCCTACGAGCAGTACTTC. Protein: CSTWTGDSYEQYF.

The chain links TRBV4-3 to TRBJ2-3; possibly TRBD2 for D (6 bases). The CDR3 is made up of 16 amino acids. CDR1 is LGHNA, CDR2 YSLEER, per germline. V shed 0 bases and J shed 1 base, with 11 bases lying between them. The CDR3 loop reads CASSQDRAGRTDTQYF. CDR3 coding DNA: TGCGCCAGCAGCCAAGATCGGGCGGGGCGCACAGATACGCAGTATTTT.

The V gene is TRBV15, the J gene TRBJ2-1, with 13 positions matching TRBD2. Germline V gives CDR1 LNHNV, CDR2 YYDKDF (reference sequence). The CDR3 has 19 residues. Losses at the gene ends were 2 bases for V and 9 bases for J; bases not matched to a gene: 16. CDR3 nucleotides: TGTGCCACCAGCAGACCCCCTCCGACTAGCGGGAGGCCCTTCGGTGAGCAGTTCTTC. Protein: CATSRPPPTSGRPFGEQFF.

This clone came up once. CDR3 protein: CATISGGENTGELFF. The CDR3, as DNA: TGTGCCACTATCTCAGGGGGGGAGAACACCGGGGAGCTGTTTTTT. This rearrangement joins TRBV28 to TRBJ2-2; D possibly uses TRBD1 or TRBD2 (7 bases each). Germline V lookup: CDR1 MDHEN, CDR2 SYDVKM. The length of the CDR3 is 15 residues. Deletions cut 10 bases from V and 1 base from J, with 16 bases between. The variable domain in full, completed from reference TRBV28 and TRBJ2-2, reads DVKVTQSSRYLVKRTGEKVFLECVQDMDHENMFWYRQDPGLGLRLIYFSYDVKMKEKGDIPEGYSVSREKKERFSLILESASTNQTSMYLCATISGGENTGELFFGEGSRLTVL.

The chain has TRBV27 and TRBJ2-7; D might be TRBD1 or TRBD2, each matching 5 bases. The CDR3 totals 13 residues. CDR1 is MNHEY and CDR2 is SMNVEV in the germline V gene (reference sequence). V dropped 8 bases and J dropped 5 bases, with 16 bases sitting between them. CDR3 sequence reads: CASGGEGSDEQYF. DNA of the CDR3: TGTGCCAGCGGGGGAGAGGGGTCGGACGAGCAGTACTTC.

The chain combines TRBV27 with TRBJ2-3, with TRBD2 matching over 7 bases. Per germline, CDR1 MNHEY and CDR2 SMNVEV (reference sequence). With V trimmed by 5 bases and J by 6 bases, 11 bases remained unmatched. This CDR3 has 15 amino acids. The CDR3 nucleotides are TGTGCCAGCAGTCACCGGGAGGAACCGCAGGATACGCAGTATTTT. Its protein is CASSHREEPQDTQYF.

The chain carries TRBV7-8 and TRBJ2-7; D possibly corresponds to TRBD1 (6 bases). Trimming took 2 bases from V and 0 from J, leaving 14 bases between them. This CDR3 has 16 residues. Per the germline V gene, CDR1 is SGHVS and CDR2 is FQNEAQ. CDR3 residues: CASSLMAGTHSYEQYF. DNA of the CDR3: TGTGCCAGCAGCTTAATGGCCGGGACACACTCCTACGAGCAGTACTTC.

This CDR3 is CASSLGPPVYGYTF. Here the CDR3 DNA reads TGTGCCAGCAGCTTAGGGCCACCCGTCTATGGCTACACCTTC. J is TRBJ1-2 and V is TRBV7-8; no firm D call. The V end was cut by 1 base, the J end by 4 bases, with 10 bases between. The CDR3 loop spans 14 amino acids. The germline gives CDR1 SGHVS, CDR2 FQNEAQ.

This clone was seen a handful of times. V gene TRBV5-1 combines with J gene TRBJ1-2; the D gene is possibly TRBD1 (5 bases). V lost 6 bases and J 5 bases, leaving 14 bases between the germline ends. Germline CDR1 SGHRS, CDR2 YFSETQ. This CDR3 has 13 residues. CDR3 nucleotide sequence: TGCGCCAGCACGGGGCTCGGATTGTATGGCTACACCTTC. As protein: CASTGLGLYGYTF.

V gene TRBV2 combines with J gene TRBJ2-3; no clear D. Per the germline V gene, CDR1 is SNHLY and CDR2 is FYNNEI. There are 14 residues in the CDR3. V was pared by 8 bases and J by 6 bases, with 18 bases between. CDR3 sequence reads: CASFYRKGADTQYF. CDR3 bases: TGTGCCAGCTTTTACCGGAAGGGCGCCGATACGCAGTATTTT.

The chain has TRBV19 and TRBJ2-2, with TRBD2 as a possible D gene (6 bases). The CDR3 has 13 residues. Trimming stripped 8 bases from V and 4 bases from J, with 11 bases between. Germline-derived CDR1 and CDR2 are LNHDA and SQIVND (reference sequence). This CDR3 is CASGSGVTGELFF. The CDR3 bases are TGTGCCAGTGGCTCGGGGGTCACCGGGGAGCTGTTTTTT.

This clone was seen just once. This chain links TRBV4-2 with TRBJ2-2, with no clear D. There are 12 residues in the CDR3. CDR1 LGHNA and CDR2 YNFKEQ come from the germline V gene. Trimming took off 0 bases at V and 9 bases at J, with 5 bases between the two ends. The CDR3 sequence is CASSQDNWELFF. The CDR3 nucleotides are TGTGCCAGCAGCCAAGATAACTGGGAGCTGTTTTTT.

This sequence joins TRBV5-1 and TRBJ2-3, with TRBD1 matching 8 bases. Germline assignment: CDR1 SGHRS and CDR2 YFSETQ. The CDR3 is 15 residues long. V was clipped by 5 bases and J by 7 bases; unmatched bases: 12. This chain's CDR3 is CASSSDRGPFNTQYF. The CDR3 region has the DNA TGCGCCAGCAGTTCCGACAGGGGCCCTTTTAATACGCAGTATTTT.

The V gene is TRBV28, the J gene TRBJ2-1; TRBD2 matches 7 bases. Germline V gene sequence: CDR1 MDHEN, CDR2 SYDVKM. Germline trimming cut 8 bases from V and 9 bases from J; bases unmatched to any gene: 16. This CDR3 spans 15 amino acids. The CDR3 nucleotides read TGTGCCAGCGGTAACCGGGACTATCCCTATGGTGAGCAGTTCTTC. This gives the protein CASGNRDYPYGEQFF.

This chain joins TRBV30 and TRBJ2-2, with TRBD1 matching 10 bases. Germline V gene data show CDR1 as GTSNPN and CDR2 as SVGIG (reference sequence). The CDR3 consists of 17 residues. V shed 0 bases, J shed 5 bases, and the junction held 9 bases outside the gene matches. The CDR3 nucleotides are TGTGCCTGGAGTGTACGGACTGCGGGACAGGGGACCGGGGAGCTGTTTTTT. Amino acid sequence: CAWSVRTAGQGTGELFF.

The chain combines TRBV7-9 with TRBJ2-5, with 8 bases fitting TRBD2. Trimming removed 5 bases from V and 5 bases from J; junction bases left unmatched: 7. CDR3 size: 14 residues. Germline CDR1 and CDR2: SEHNR and FQNEAQ (reference sequence). In nucleotides, the CDR3 is TGTGCCAGCAGCCACAGCGGGAGTCAGGAGACCCAGTACTTC. It encodes CASSHSGSQETQYF.

J is TRBJ2-7 and V is TRBV27, with D tentatively TRBD2 (6 bases). The germline V and J ends were trimmed by 3 bases and 2 bases, with 11 bases remaining between them. The germline V gene encodes CDR1 MNHEY and CDR2 SMNVEV (reference sequence). CDR3 size: 14 residues. The CDR3 reads CASSFAGSTYEQYF. The CDR3 region has the DNA TGTGCCAGCAGTTTTGCGGGGTCTACCTACGAGCAGTACTTC.

This chain connects TRBV4-1 to TRBJ2-3, with 8 bases aligning to TRBD2. V shed 4 bases and J 5 bases; nucleotides not matched to a gene: 23. Germline CDR1 is MGHRA and CDR2 is YSYEKL. The CDR3 runs to 20 residues. This chain's CDR3 is CASSLLLGGMRREEVDTQYF. CDR3 coding DNA: TGCGCCAGCAGCCTCTTACTGGGGGGCATGAGGCGGGAGGAGGTAGATACGCAGTATTTT.

The chain uses TRBV4-1 and TRBJ1-3, with D unclear. CDR1 and CDR2 from the germline V gene are MGHRA and YSYEKL. The V end lost 0 bases, the J end lost 0 bases, and 6 bases lay between the germline ends. This CDR3 is 15 amino acids long. DNA for the CDR3: TGCGCCAGCAGCCAAGAAGTGCCCTCTGGAAACACCATATATTTT. It specifies CASSQEVPSGNTIYF.

The chain combines TRBV27 with TRBJ2-7, with no clear D. Deletions cut 5 bases from V and 6 bases from J, with 11 bases between. The CDR3 extends over 12 amino acids. In germline, CDR1 is MNHEY, CDR2 SMNVEV (reference sequence). CDR3 amino acids: CASSARGPEQYF. CDR3 in DNA: TGTGCCAGCAGTGCAAGAGGACCCGAGCAGTACTTC.

J is TRBJ1-1 and V is TRBV19, with D perhaps matching TRBD1 (5 bases). CDR1 is LNHDA, CDR2 SQIVND, per germline (reference sequence). V was cut by 8 bases and J by 2 bases, with 15 bases left in between. CDR3 length: 14 amino acids. CDR3 sequence reads: CASPPPGYNTEAFF. CDR3 in DNA: TGTGCCAGTCCCCCGCCAGGGTATAACACTGAAGCTTTCTTT.

The V call is TRBV4-1, the J call TRBJ1-3; tentative D call: TRBD1 (6 bases). Trimming took off 0 bases at V and 0 bases at J, with 15 bases between the two ends. Germline values: CDR1 MGHRA, CDR2 YSYEKL. The CDR3 spans 18 residues. For the CDR3, the DNA is TGCGCCAGCAGCCAAGATGTGGGGGCCCCTACCTCTGGAAACACCATATATTTT. Its translation: CASSQDVGAPTSGNTIYF.

V is TRBV5-3 and J is TRBJ2-7; 10 bases match TRBD1. Being an ORF, TRBV5-3 has a function that is uncertain. There are 11 residues in the CDR3. V lost 4 bases, J lost 12 bases, and 4 bases stayed unmatched. CDR3: CARSTGQGLYF. CDR3 DNA sequence: TGTGCCAGAAGCACGGGACAGGGGTTGTACTTC.

J is TRBJ2-2 and V is TRBV13; D gene uncertain. Trimming cost V 5 bases and J 7 bases, with 14 bases left between them. In germline, CDR1 is PRHDT, CDR2 FYEKMQ (reference sequence). The CDR3 runs 14 residues. Written as DNA, the CDR3 is TGTGCCAGCAGCGACCCCGAGTACGACGGGGAGCTGTTTTTT. Protein sequence: CASSDPEYDGELFF.

The chain recombines TRBV10-2 with TRBJ2-1; 10 nucleotides line up with TRBD1. Germline CDR1 is WSHSY and CDR2 is SAAADI. Losses at the gene ends were 8 bases for V and 7 bases for J; bases not matched to a gene: 5. This CDR3 is built from 13 residues. CDR3 residues: CASEGQGMNEQFF. CDR3 nucleotide sequence: TGCGCCAGCGAGGGACAGGGGATGAATGAGCAGTTCTTC.